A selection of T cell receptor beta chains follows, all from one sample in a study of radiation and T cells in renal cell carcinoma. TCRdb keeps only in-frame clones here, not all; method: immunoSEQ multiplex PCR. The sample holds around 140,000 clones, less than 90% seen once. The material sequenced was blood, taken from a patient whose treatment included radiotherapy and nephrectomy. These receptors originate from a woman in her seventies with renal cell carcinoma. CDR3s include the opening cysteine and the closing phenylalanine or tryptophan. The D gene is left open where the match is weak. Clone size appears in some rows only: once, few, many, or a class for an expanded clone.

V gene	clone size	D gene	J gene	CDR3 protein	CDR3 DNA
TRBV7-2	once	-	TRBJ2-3	CASSLARRKGVGDTQYF	TGTGCCAGCAGCTTAGCGCGCAGGAAGGGGGTTGGAGATACGCAGTATTTT
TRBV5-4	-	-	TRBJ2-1	CASSLEGSSFNEQFF	TGTGCCAGCAGCTTGGAAGGATCTAGCTTCAATGAGCAGTTCTTC
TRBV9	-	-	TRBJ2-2	CASSVAQGGELFF	TGTGCCAGCAGCGTAGCGCAGGGCGGGGAGCTGTTTTTT
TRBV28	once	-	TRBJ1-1	CASSSQGTEAFF	TGTGCCAGCAGTTCCCAGGGAACTGAAGCTTTCTTT
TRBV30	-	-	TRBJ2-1	CAWSGGTGEQFF	TGTGCCTGGAGTGGAGGGACCGGTGAGCAGTTCTTC
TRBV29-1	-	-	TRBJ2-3	CSLGEGTDTQYF	TGCAGCCTGGGAGAGGGGACAGATACGCAGTATTTT
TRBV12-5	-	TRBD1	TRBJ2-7	CASGLAPGQLNEQYF	TGTGCTAGTGGTTTGGCACCGGGACAGTTGAACGAGCAGTACTTC
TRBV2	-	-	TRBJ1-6	CASRTQAQSSYNSPLHF	TGTGCCAGCAGAACTCAGGCGCAAAGCTCCTATAATTCACCCCTCCACTTT
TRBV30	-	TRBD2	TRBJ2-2	CAWALAGSFRVDTGELFF	TGTGCCTGGGCCCTAGCGGGGTCTTTTAGGGTGGACACCGGGGAGCTGTTTTTT
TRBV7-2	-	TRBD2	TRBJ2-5	CASSSLGQRGAQETQYF	TGTGCCAGCAGCTCGCTTGGGCAGCGGGGGGCCCAAGAGACCCAGTACTTC
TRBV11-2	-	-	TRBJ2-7	CASSLVQKSYEQYF	TGTGCCAGCAGCTTAGTACAGAAGTCCTACGAGCAGTACTTC
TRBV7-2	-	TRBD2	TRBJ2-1	CASSRTGTSSYNEQFF	TGTGCCAGCAGCCGTACCGGGACTAGCTCCTACAATGAGCAGTTCTTC
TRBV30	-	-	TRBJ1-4	CAWSFSHNEKLFF	TGTGCCTGGAGTTTCTCGCATAATGAAAAACTGTTTTTT
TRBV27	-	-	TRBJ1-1	CASSLQLMNTEAFF	TGTGCCAGCAGTCTACAGCTCATGAACACTGAAGCTTTCTTT
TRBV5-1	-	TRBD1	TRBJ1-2	CASSPKTGDTYGYTF	TGCGCCAGCAGCCCCAAGACAGGGGACACCTATGGCTACACCTTC
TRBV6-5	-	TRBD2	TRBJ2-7	CASSYTSGYEQYF	TGTGCCAGCAGTTACACTAGCGGGTACGAGCAGTACTTC
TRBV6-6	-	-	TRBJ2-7	CASSYSPGEQYF	TGTGCCAGCAGTTACTCGCCGGGGGAGCAGTACTTC
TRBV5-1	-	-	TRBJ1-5	CASSLSGESNQPQHF	TGCGCCAGCAGCTTGTCAGGGGAGAGCAATCAGCCCCAGCATTTT
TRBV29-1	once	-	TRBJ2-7	CSVALTVSAYEQYF	TGCAGCGTTGCTCTGACCGTTAGTGCCTACGAGCAGTACTTC
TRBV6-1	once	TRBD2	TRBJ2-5	CASSEAGAGVQETQYF	TGTGCCAGCAGTGAAGCGGGAGCGGGGGTCCAAGAGACCCAGTACTTC
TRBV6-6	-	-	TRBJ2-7	CASSSLDRLSYEQYF	TGTGCCAGCAGTTCTCTCGACAGACTCTCCTACGAGCAGTACTTC
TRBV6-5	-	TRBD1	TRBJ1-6	CASSYYPQGDSPLHF	TGTGCCAGCAGTTACTATCCCCAGGGGGATTCACCCCTCCACTTT
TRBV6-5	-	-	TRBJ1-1	CASQGRGLNTEAFF	TGTGCCAGCCAGGGGAGAGGGCTGAACACTGAAGCTTTCTTT
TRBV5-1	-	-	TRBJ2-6	CASSLAGSSGANVLTF	TGCGCCAGCAGCTTGGCGGGGAGCTCTGGGGCCAACGTCCTGACTTTC
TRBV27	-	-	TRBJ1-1	CASSRTTRHGATFF	TGTGCCAGCAGTAGGACTACCCGTCACGGGGCGACTTTCTTT
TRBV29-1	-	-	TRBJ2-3	CSVGPASTDTQYF	TGCAGCGTTGGGCCTGCTAGCACAGATACGCAGTATTTT
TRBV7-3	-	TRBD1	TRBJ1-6	CASSLAGTGVSPLHF	TGTGCCAGCAGCTTAGCCGGGACAGGGGTTTCACCCCTCCACTTT
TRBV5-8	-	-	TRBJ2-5	CASSLGLGRETQYF	TGTGCCAGCAGCTTGGGACTAGGGAGGGAGACCCAGTACTTC
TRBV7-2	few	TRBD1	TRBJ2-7	CASSQPGQGRYEQYF	TGTGCCAGCAGCCAGCCGGGACAGGGTAGGTACGAGCAGTACTTC
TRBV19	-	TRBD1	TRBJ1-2	CASTSTGGGGYTF	TGTGCCAGTACCTCAACAGGGGGTGGTGGCTACACCTTC
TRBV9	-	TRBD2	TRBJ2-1	CASSVGPSGSNNEQFF	TGTGCCAGCAGCGTAGGTCCTAGCGGATCCAACAATGAGCAGTTCTTC
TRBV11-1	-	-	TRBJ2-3	CASSPRYPEVTDTQYF	TGTGCCAGCAGCCCCCGGTACCCGGAGGTCACAGATACGCAGTATTTT
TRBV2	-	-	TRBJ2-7	CASSEVGQGGYEQYF	TGTGCCAGCAGTGAAGTGGGTCAGGGGGGCTACGAGCAGTACTTC
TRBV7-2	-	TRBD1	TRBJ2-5	CASSFWTGGPETQYF	TGTGCCAGCAGCTTTTGGACAGGGGGCCCAGAGACCCAGTACTTC
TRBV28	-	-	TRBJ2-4	CASSGSSLAKNIQYF	TGTGCCAGCAGTGGCAGCTCCCTCGCCAAAAACATTCAGTACTTC
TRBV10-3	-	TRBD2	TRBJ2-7	CAISATSGDSYEQYF	TGTGCCATCAGTGCGACTAGCGGGGACTCCTACGAGCAGTACTTC
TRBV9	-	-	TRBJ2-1	CASSVNPRGEQFF	TGTGCCAGCAGCGTGAACCCTCGCGGTGAGCAGTTCTTC
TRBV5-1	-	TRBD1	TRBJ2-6	CASSSGTAGANVLTF	TGCGCCAGCAGCTCCGGGACAGCCGGGGCCAACGTCCTGACTTTC
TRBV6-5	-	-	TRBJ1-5	CASSLDRNQPQHF	TGTGCCAGCAGTCTGGACAGAAATCAGCCCCAGCATTTT
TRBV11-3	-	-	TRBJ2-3	CASSLGLASSTDTQYF	TGTGCCAGCAGCTTAGGGTTAGCTTCTAGCACAGATACGCAGTATTTT
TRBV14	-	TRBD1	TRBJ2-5	CASSQVGQGVRETQYF	TGTGCCAGCAGCCAAGTGGGACAGGGGGTCAGGGAGACCCAGTACTTC
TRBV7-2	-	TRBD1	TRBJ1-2	CASWVRTGISGYTF	TGTGCCAGCTGGGTCAGGACAGGGATAAGTGGCTACACCTTC
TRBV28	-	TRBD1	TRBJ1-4	CASNQWTGPSEKLFF	TGTGCCAGCAACCAATGGACAGGGCCGTCGGAAAAACTGTTTTTT
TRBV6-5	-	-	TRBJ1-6	CASSWTENSPLHF	TGTGCCAGCAGCTGGACTGAAAATTCACCCCTCCACTTT
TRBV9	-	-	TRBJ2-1	CASSVEQYNEQFF	TGTGCCAGCAGCGTGGAACAGTACAATGAGCAGTTCTTC
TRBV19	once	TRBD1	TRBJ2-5	CASRIVGQIQETQYF	TGTGCCAGTAGGATCGTGGGACAGATACAAGAGACCCAGTACTTC
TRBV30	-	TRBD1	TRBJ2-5	CAWSGQGFETQYF	TGTGCCTGGAGCGGACAGGGGTTTGAGACCCAGTACTTC
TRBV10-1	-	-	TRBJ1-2	CASSWRGYTF	TGCGCCAGCAGCTGGCGTGGCTACACCTTC
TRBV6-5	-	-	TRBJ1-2	CASSPGGWGHYGYTF	TGTGCCAGCAGTCCCGGGGGTTGGGGGCACTATGGCTACACCTTC
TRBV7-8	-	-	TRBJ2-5	CASSPAETQYF	TGTGCCAGCAGCCCAGCGGAGACCCAGTACTTC
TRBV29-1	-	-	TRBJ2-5	CSVAKETQYF	TGCAGCGTTGCAAAAGAGACCCAGTACTTC
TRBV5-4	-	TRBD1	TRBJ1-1	CASSTGGPSLNTEAFF	TGTGCCAGCAGTACAGGGGGCCCTTCTCTGAACACTGAAGCTTTCTTT
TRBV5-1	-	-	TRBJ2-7	CASSLGLDEQYF	TGCGCCAGCAGCTTGGGATTGGACGAGCAGTACTTC